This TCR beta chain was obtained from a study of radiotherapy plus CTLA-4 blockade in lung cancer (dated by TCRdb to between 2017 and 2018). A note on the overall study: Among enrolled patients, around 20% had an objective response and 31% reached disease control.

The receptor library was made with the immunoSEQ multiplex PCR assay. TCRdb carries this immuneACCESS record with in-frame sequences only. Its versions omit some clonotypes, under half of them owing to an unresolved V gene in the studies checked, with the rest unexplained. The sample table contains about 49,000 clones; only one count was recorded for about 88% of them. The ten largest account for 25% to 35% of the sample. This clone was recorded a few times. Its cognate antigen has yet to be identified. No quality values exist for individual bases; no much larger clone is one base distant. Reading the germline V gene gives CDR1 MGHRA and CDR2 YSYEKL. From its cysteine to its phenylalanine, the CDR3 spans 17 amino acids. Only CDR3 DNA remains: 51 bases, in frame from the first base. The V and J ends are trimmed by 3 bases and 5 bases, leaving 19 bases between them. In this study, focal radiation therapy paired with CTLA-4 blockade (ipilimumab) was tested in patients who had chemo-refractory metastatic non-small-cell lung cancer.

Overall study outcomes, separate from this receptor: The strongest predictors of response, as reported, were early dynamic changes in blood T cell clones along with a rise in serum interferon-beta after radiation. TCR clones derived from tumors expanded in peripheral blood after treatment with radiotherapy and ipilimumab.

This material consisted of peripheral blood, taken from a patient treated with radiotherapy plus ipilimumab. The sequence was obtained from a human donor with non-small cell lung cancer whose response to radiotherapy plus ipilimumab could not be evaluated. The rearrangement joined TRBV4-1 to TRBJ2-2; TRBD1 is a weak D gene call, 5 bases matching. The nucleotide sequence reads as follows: TGCGCCAGCAGCCATGTGGATATGGGGCTTAGTACCGGGGAGCTGTTTTTT. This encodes CASSHVDMGLSTGELFF.